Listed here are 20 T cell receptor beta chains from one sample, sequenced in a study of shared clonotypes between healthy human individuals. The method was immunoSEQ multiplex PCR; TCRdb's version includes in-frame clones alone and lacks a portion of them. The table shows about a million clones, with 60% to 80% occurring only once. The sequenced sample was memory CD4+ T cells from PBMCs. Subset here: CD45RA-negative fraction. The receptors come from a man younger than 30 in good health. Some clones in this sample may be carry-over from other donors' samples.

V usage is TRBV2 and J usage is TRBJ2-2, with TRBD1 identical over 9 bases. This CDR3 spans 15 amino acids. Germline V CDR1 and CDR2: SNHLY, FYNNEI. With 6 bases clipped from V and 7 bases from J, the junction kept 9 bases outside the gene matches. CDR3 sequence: CASRLDRGSVGELFF. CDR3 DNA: TGTGCCAGCAGGTTGGACAGGGGTAGCGTCGGGGAGCTGTTTTTT. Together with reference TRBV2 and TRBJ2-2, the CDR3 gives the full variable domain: EPEVTQTPSHQVTQMGQEVILRCVPISNHLYFYWYRQILGQKVEFLVSFYNNEISEKSEIFDDQFSVERPDGSNFTLKIRSTKLEDSAMYFCASRLDRGSVGELFFGEGSRLTVL.

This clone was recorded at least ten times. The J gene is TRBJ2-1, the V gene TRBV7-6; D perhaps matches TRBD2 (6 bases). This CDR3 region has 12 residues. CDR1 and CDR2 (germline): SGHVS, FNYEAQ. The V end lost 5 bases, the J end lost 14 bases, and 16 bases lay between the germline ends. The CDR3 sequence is CASSPSQPGEFF. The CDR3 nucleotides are TGTGCCAGCAGCCCCAGCCAGCCGGGAGAGTTCTTC.

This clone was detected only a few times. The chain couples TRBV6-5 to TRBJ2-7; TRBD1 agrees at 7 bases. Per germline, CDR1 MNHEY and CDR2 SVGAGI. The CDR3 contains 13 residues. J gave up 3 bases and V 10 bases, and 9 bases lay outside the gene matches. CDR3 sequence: CATSRDSFYEQYF. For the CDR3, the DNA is TGTGCCACCTCGAGGGACAGCTTCTACGAGCAGTACTTC.

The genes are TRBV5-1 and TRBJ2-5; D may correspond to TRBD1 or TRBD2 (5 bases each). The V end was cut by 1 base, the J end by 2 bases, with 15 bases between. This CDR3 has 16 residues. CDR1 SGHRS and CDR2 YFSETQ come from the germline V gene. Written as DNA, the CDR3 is TGCGCCAGCAGCTTGTCAGAGGGTAGGGGTCAAGAGACCCAGTACTTC. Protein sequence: CASSLSEGRGQETQYF.

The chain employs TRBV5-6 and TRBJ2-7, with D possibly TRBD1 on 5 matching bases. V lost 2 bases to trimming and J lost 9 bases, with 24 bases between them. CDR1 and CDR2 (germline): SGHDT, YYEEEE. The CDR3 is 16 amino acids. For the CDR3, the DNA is TGTGCCAGCAGCTTTAGGGTCGGACATGCGCTCTTGGGGCAGTACTTC. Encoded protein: CASSFRVGHALLGQYF.

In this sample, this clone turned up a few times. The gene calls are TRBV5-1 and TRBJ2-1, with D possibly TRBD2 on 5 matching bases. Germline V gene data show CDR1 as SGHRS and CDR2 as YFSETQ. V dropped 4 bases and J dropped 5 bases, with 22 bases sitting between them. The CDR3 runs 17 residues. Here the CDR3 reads CASSRVPLSRGNNEQFF. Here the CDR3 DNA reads TGCGCCAGCAGCAGGGTCCCCTTGTCCCGGGGAAACAATGAGCAGTTCTTC.

CDR3 loop: CASSVATGSFSGNTIYF. DNA for the CDR3: TGTGCCAGCAGCGTAGCTACAGGGTCATTCTCTGGAAACACCATATATTTT. J is TRBJ1-3 and V is TRBV9; possible D gene TRBD1, 6 bases. Trimming pared 0 bases from V and 0 bases from J, leaving 13 bases between. CDR1 SGDLS and CDR2 YYNGEE come from the germline V gene. CDR3 length: 17 amino acids.

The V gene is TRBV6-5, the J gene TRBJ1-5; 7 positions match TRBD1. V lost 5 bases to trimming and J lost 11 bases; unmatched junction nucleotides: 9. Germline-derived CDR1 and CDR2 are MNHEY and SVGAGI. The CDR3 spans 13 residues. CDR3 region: CASSEALTGSQHF. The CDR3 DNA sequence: TGTGCCAGCAGTGAAGCGCTGACAGGGTCCCAGCATTTT.

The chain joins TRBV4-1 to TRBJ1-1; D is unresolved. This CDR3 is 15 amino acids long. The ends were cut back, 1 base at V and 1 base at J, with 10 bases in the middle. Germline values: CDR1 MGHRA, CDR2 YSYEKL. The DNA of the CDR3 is TGCGCCAGCAGCCAAGTCGGAGGATCGAACACTGAAGCTTTCTTT. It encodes CASSQVGGSNTEAFF.

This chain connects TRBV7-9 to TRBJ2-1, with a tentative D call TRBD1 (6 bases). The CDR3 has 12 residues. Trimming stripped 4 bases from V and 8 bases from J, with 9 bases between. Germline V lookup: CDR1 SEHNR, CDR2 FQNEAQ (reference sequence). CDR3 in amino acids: CASSYQGYEQFF. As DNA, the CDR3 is TGTGCCAGCAGCTATCAGGGGTATGAGCAGTTCTTC.

In nucleotides, the CDR3 is TGTGCCAGCAGCCCCAACGAGCAGGGGGCTGAAGCTTTCTTT. It yields the protein CASSPNEQGAEAFF. The chain employs TRBV7-6 and TRBJ1-1, with 7 bases that match TRBD1. Germline lookup yields CDR1 SGHVS and CDR2 FNYEAQ. Unmatched junction bases numbered 9, after V lost 5 bases and J lost 6 bases. This CDR3 is 14 amino acids long.

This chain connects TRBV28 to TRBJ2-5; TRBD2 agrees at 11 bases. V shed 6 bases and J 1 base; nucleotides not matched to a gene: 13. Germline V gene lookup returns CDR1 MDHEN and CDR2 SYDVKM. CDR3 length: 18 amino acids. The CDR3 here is CASSSTSGTTKAQETQYF. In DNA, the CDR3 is TGTGCCAGCAGCTCGACTAGCGGGACGACGAAAGCCCAAGAGACCCAGTACTTC.

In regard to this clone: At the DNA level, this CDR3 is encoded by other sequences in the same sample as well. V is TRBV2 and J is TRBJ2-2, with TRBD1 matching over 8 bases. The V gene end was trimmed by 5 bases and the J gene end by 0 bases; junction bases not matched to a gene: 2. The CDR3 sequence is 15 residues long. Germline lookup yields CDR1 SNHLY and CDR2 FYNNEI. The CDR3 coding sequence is TGTGCCAGCAGTTGGGACAGGTCGAACACCGGGGAGCTGTTTTTT. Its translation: CASSWDRSNTGELFF.

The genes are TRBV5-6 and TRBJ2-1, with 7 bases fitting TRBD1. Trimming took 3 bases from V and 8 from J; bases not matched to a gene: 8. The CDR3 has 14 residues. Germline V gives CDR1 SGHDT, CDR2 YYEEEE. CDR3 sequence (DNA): TGTGCCAGCAGCTCGGGACAGTGGGGAGATGAGCAGTTCTTC. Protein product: CASSSGQWGDEQFF.

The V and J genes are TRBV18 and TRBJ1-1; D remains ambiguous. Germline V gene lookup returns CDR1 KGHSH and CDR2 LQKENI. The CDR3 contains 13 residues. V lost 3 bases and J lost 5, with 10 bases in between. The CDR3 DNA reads TGTGCCAGCTCACCGGTTGGGTGGACTGAAGCTTTCTTT. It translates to CASSPVGWTEAFF.

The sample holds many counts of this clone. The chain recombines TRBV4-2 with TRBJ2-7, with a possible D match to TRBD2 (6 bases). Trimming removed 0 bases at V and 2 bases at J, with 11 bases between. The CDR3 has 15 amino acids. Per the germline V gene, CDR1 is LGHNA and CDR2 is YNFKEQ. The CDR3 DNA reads TGTGCCAGCAGCCAAGATAGCGGAGCGGCCTACGAGCAGTACTTC. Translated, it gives CASSQDSGAAYEQYF.

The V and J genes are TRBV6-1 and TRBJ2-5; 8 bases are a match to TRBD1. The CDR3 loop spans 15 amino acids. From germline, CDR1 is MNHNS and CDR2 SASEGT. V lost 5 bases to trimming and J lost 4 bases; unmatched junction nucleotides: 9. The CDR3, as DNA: TGTGCCAGCAGTCGGAGAGAACAGGGGGGAGAGACCCAGTACTTC. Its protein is CASSRREQGGETQYF.

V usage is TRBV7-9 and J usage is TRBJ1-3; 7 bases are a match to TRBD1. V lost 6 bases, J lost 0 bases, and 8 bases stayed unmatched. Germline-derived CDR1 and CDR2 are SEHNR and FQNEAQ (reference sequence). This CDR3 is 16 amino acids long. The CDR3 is CASRGRGPYSGNTIYF. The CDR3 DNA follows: TGTGCCAGCAGGGGAAGGGGGCCCTACTCTGGAAACACCATATATTTT. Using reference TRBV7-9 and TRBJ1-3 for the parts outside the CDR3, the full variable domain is DTGVSQNPRHKITKRGQNVTFRCDPISEHNRLYWYRQTLGQGPEFLTYFQNEAQLEKSRLLSDRFSAERPKGSFSTLEIQRTEQGDSAMYLCASRGRGPYSGNTIYFGEGSWLTVV.

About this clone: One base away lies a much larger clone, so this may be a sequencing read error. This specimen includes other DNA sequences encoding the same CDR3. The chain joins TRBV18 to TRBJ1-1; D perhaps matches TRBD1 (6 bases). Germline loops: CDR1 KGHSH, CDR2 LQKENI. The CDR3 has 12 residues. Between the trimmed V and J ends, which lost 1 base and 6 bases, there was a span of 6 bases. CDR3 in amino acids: CASSPQGAEAFF. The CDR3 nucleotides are TGTGCCAGCTCACCACAGGGGGCTGAAGCTTTCTTT.

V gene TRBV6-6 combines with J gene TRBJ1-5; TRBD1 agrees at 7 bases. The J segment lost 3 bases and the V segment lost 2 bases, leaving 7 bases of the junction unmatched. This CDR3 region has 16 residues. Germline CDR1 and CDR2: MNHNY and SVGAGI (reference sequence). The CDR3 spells CASSYGPDRINQPQHF. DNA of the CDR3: TGTGCCAGCAGTTACGGACCGGACAGGATCAATCAGCCCCAGCATTTT.